Here is one T cell receptor (beta chain) with its context. The target of this receptor is not known. The record has no base qualities; no much larger clone is one base away. This sample stems from a study of response to subunit inactivated influenza vaccine (dated by TCRdb to the late 2010s). Study-level background: Deep quantitative T cell receptor repertoire profiling was used in the study to track responses to a trivalent subunit inactivated influenza vaccine.

The full study reports these points: The authors proposed that each seasonal influenza vaccination may bring in only a limited number of new T cells.

The CDR3 contains 15 residues, cysteine and phenylalanine counted. CDR3 DNA is the only sequence kept; it has 45 bases, read in frame from the first base. Trimming removed 5 bases from V and 5 bases from J; the gene matches leave 15 bases unexplained. The germline V gene (reference sequence) sets CDR1 to DFQATT and CDR2 to SNEGSKA. Libraries were made using RT-PCR. Instrument on record: Illumina HiSeq 2500. The public reads were quality trimmed at Q25 with fastp and then assembled into clones with MiXCR by TCRdb, keeping productive beta chains. Entries are consolidated by CDR3 protein sequence, retaining the most common genes and DNA. Recorded for this sample are approximately 730,000 distinct CDR3 sequences; about 15% of them occurred a single time. The ten largest account for roughly 6.4% of the sample.

The chain is encoded by TRBV20-1 joined to TRBJ2-7; a stretch of 7 junction bases matches TRBD1. The clonotype comes from a middle-aged man who received an inactivated influenza vaccine. Donor details come from another sample of the same person, matched by shared clones. Sequencing used PBMCs from blood, obtained 14 to 15 days before vaccination. The encoded CDR3 is CSALHTTGLNHEQYF. In nucleotides, the sequence is TGCAGTGCTCTACATACGACAGGGCTAAACCACGAGCAGTACTTC.